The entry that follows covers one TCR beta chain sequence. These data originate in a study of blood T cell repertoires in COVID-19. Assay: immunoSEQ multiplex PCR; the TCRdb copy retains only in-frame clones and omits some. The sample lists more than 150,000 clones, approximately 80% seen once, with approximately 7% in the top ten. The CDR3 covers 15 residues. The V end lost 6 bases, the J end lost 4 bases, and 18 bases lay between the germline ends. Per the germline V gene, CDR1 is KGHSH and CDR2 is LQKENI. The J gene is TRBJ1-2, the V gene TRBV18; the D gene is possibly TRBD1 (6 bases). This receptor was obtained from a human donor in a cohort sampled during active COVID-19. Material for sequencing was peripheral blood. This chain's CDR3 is CASSPTGQGRYGYTF. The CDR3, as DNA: TGTGCCAGCTCCCCCACCGGGCAGGGGCGCTATGGCTACACCTTC.